Included here is one TCR beta chain sequence, with context. Its antigen is as yet unknown. This CDR3 spans 16 amino acids. The V gene's germline CDR1 is MNHEY and CDR2 SMNVEV (reference sequence). V was shortened by 5 bases and J by 1 base, with 18 bases between the two germline ends. Researchers amplified the TCR beta CDR3 regions from RNA transcripts. A first-round RT-PCR of the TCR CDR3 used the HTBI primer set. From the multiplex PCR reads, TCRdb called clonotypes with MiXCR, one entry per CDR3 protein. Seen here are 400,000 or so distinct CDR3 sequences, 13% to 15% observed once, and the top ten hold roughly 19%. This record comes from a study of T cells in Graves' hyperthyroidism and ophthalmopathy. General study findings and limits: Most thyroid clonotypes expanded above 0.001 were also detected in blood.

Subjects with ophthalmopathy showed a Clinical Activity Score no lower than 3, a NOSPECS grade no lower than 4, and a duration shorter than 3 months. Patients were excluded for uncontrolled infection, other autoimmune disease, pregnancy or lactation. This sample holds PBMCs from 8.5 to 10 ml fresh peripheral blood. The specimen was blood. This clonotype was obtained from a woman aged 55-69 years with Graves' ophthalmopathy. The chain combines TRBV27 with TRBJ2-7; D may be TRBD1 or TRBD2 (5 bases each). CDR3 protein: CASSLLPGPTSYEQYF. In nucleotides, the CDR3 is TGTGCCAGCAGTCTTCTGCCGGGACCGACATCCTACGAGCAGTACTTC.